This TCR beta chain was sequenced in a study of CD8+ T cells in alopecia areata. In the study overall: For the treated group, dosing was oral tofacitinib at 5 to 10 mg twice daily. Severity among treated patients was scored by the percentage of scalp area affected.

Germline loops: CDR1 SGDLS, CDR2 YYNGEE. The V gene lost 0 bases and the J gene lost 4 bases, with 11 bases spanning the gap. CDR3 length equals 14 residues. The treatment was: oral pan-JAK inhibitor, 5-10 mg twice daily. Sequencing relied on a cDNA template that was reverse transcribed from extracted RNA. Clones were read by immunoSEQ multiplex PCR, and TCRdb kept only the in-frame ones, dropping some. This table holds about 180,000 clones, around 49% found once. A remark on this clone: Its matching antigen is unknown. Different DNA sequences within this sample yield the same CDR3.

Study findings and constraints: Scalp clonality decreased significantly with tofacitinib, and so did expanded CD8+ clones among the top 100. Any link of baseline CD8+ expansion to response, resting on one nonresponder, remains uncertain.

V usage is TRBV9 and J usage is TRBJ2-7; D possibly matches TRBD1 or TRBD2 (6 bases each). The material was CD8+ T cells sorted from blood, obtained between weeks 51 and 54, from a patient treated with tofacitinib. The TCR sequence derives from a human donor with alopecia areata. The CDR3 nucleotides read TGTGCCAGCAGCGTAGGAGGGGGAGGTTACGAGCAGTACTTC. Amino acid sequence: CASSVGGGGYEQYF.